This T cell receptor (beta chain) was documented in a study of blood T cell repertoires in COVID-19. Clones were sequenced by immunoSEQ multiplex PCR, and TCRdb holds only the in-frame ones, with some missing. The data contain about 430,000 clones, roughly nine tenths of them singletons. Allocation to cohorts depended on clinical history reported by the participants. The CDR3 extends over 14 amino acids. Germline V lookup: CDR1 LNHDA, CDR2 SQIVND (reference sequence). V lost 3 bases, J lost 13 bases, and 21 bases lay in between. The chain links TRBV19 to TRBJ1-2; tentative D call: TRBD1 (6 bases). The source of this sequence is a man aged 25 to 45 who had recovered from COVID-19. Sequenced input: PBMCs or T cells enriched from blood (not recorded which). The CDR3 coding sequence is TGTGCCAGTAGTATCCCCGACGGGACAACCCCTTCCACCTTC. The encoded protein is CASSIPDGTTPSTF.